Presented here are 7 T cell receptor beta chains from one specimen sequenced in a study of early T cells in non-severe SARS-CoV-2 infection. TCRdb re-derived calls from the 5' RACE reads in MiXCR, one entry per CDR3 protein. The table includes more than 55,000 distinct CDR3 sequences, approximately 12% detected once. The sample comprised whole blood. These receptors all come from an adult who was a healthcare worker with PCR-confirmed SARS-CoV-2 infection or an uninfected control (not recorded which).

This chain joins TRBV11-2 and TRBJ2-7; possibly TRBD2 for D (6 bases). V was pared by 4 bases and J by 1 base, with 14 bases between. Looked up from germline, CDR1 is SGHAT and CDR2 is FQNNGV. This CDR3 is built from 15 residues. Here the CDR3 reads CASSSRDFQSYEQYF. CDR3 coding DNA: TGTGCCAGCAGCTCCCGGGACTTTCAATCCTACGAGCAGTACTTC.

This clonotype was detected a few times. This rearrangement joins TRBV18 to TRBJ2-7, with D hard to call. The CDR3 sequence is 17 residues long. Germline CDR1 reads KGHSH; CDR2 reads LQKENI. V shed 2 bases and J shed 0 bases, with 17 bases lying between them. The CDR3 region is CASSPGEGGGDSYEQYF. The CDR3 DNA sequence: TGTGCCAGCTCACCAGGAGAAGGCGGTGGTGACTCCTACGAGCAGTACTTC.

This clonotype was counted ten times or more. The V call is TRBV3-1, the J call TRBJ1-6; possibly TRBD1 for D (5 bases). The germline V gene has CDR1 LGHDT and CDR2 YNNKEL (reference sequence). The CDR3 is 14 residues long. V dropped 1 base and J dropped 10 bases, with 11 bases sitting between them. The DNA of the CDR3 is TGTGCCAGCAGCCAAGGTTGGGGGGACTCACCCCTCCACTTT. Translation: CASSQGWGDSPLHF. The full variable domain, with the rest looked up from reference TRBV3-1 and TRBJ1-6, is DTAVSQTPKYLVTQMGNDKSIKCEQNLGHDTMYWYKQDSKKFLKIMFSYNNKELIINETVPNRFSPKSPDKAHLNLHINSLELGDSAVYFCASSQGWGDSPLHFGNGTRLTVT.

This clonotype was picked up a small number of times. The chain combines TRBV20-1 with TRBJ2-1; no firm D call. From germline, CDR1 is DFQATT and CDR2 SNEGSKA (reference sequence). V lost 8 bases, J lost 7 bases, and 21 bases lay in between. The CDR3 length is 14 residues. The CDR3 DNA reads TGCAGTCCTTCGTCCACGGGTAACTGGAATGAGCAGTTCTTC. It encodes CSPSSTGNWNEQFF.

This clonotype was found many times. This rearrangement joins TRBV6-6 to TRBJ2-1, with D possibly matching TRBD2 (5 bases). The germline CDR1 and CDR2 sequences are MNHNY and SVGAGI (reference sequence). V lost 6 bases and J 4 bases, leaving 13 bases between the germline ends. This CDR3 spans 14 amino acids. In DNA, the CDR3 is TGTGCCAGCAGCCATGGACTTCTGTACAATGAGCAGTTCTTC. Protein: CASSHGLLYNEQFF.

This clonotype showed up many times. The chain combines TRBV19 with TRBJ1-5; tentative D call: TRBD1 (6 bases). Germline V gene sequence: CDR1 LNHDA, CDR2 SQIVND (reference sequence). The CDR3 contains 17 residues. V lost 4 bases and J 0 bases, leaving 16 bases between the germline ends. The CDR3 DNA is TGTGCCAGTAGTAAACGTCGACAGGTAGATAGCAATCAGCCCCAGCATTTT. Protein product: CASSKRRQVDSNQPQHF.

This clonotype has at least ten counts. J is TRBJ1-1 and V is TRBV20-1; possibly TRBD1 for D (5 bases). The CDR3 runs 12 residues. Trimming stripped 5 bases from V and 4 bases from J, with 11 bases between. Germline lookup yields CDR1 DFQATT and CDR2 SNEGSKA (reference sequence). CDR3 in DNA: TGCAGTGCTGGTGGGGACGGCACTGAAGCTTTCTTT. Translating it yields CSAGGDGTEAFF.